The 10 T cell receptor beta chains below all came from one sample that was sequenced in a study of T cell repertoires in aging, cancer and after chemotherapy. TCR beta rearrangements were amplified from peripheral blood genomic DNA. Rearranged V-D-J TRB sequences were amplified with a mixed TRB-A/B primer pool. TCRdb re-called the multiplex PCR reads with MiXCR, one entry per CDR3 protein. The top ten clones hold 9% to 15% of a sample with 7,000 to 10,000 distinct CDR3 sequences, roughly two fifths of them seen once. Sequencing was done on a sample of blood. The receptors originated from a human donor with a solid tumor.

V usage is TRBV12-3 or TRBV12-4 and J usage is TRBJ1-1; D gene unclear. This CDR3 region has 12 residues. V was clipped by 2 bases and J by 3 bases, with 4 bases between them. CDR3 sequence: CASSLSDTEAFF. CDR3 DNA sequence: TGTGCCAGCAGTTTATCGGACACTGAAGCTTTCTTT.

The DNA of the CDR3 is TGTGCCATCAGTCCTGTCTCGGGACAATCCACAGATACGCAGTATTTT. Residues: CAISPVSGQSTDTQYF. The genes are TRBV10-3 and TRBJ2-3; tentatively, D is TRBD1 (6 bases). With 5 bases removed from V and 2 bases from J, the gap between germline ends came to 17 bases. CDR3 size: 16 residues. The germline V gene encodes CDR1 ENHRY and CDR2 SYGVKD.

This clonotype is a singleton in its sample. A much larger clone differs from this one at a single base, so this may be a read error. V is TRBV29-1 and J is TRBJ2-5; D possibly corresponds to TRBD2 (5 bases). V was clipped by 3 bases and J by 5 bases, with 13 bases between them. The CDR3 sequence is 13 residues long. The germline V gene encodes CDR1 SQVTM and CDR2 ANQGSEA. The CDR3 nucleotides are TGCAGCGTTGATGAGGGAGCCGGGGAGACCCAGTACTTC. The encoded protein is CSVDEGAGETQYF.

This CDR3 reads CAWSVRLQETQYF. CDR3 DNA sequence: TGTGCCTGGAGTGTACGACTACAAGAGACCCAGTACTTC. The J gene is TRBJ2-5, the V gene TRBV30; D is possibly TRBD2 (5 bases). Trimming removed 0 bases at V and 2 bases at J, with 7 bases between. Germline V lookup: CDR1 GTSNPN, CDR2 SVGIG (reference sequence). The CDR3 length is 13 residues.

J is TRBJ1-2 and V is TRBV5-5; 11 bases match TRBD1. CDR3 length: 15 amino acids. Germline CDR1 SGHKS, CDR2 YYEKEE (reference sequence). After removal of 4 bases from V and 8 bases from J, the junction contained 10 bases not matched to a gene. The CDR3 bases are TGTGCCAGCAGCGCCGCCGGACAGGGGGCTTACGGCTACACCTTC. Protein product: CASSAAGQGAYGYTF. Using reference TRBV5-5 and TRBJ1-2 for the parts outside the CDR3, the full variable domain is DAGVTQSPTHLIKTRGQQVTLRCSPISGHKSVSWYQQVLGQGPQFIFQYYEKEERGRGNFPDRFSARQFPNYSSELNVNALLLGDSALYLCASSAAGQGAYGYTFGSGTRLTVV.

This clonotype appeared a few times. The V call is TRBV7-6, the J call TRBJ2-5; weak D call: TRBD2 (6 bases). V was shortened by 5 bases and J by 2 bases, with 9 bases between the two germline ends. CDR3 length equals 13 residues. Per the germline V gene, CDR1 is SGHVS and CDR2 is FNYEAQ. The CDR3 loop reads CASSPGTQETQYF. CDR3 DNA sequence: TGTGCCAGCAGCCCCGGGACTCAAGAGACCCAGTACTTC.

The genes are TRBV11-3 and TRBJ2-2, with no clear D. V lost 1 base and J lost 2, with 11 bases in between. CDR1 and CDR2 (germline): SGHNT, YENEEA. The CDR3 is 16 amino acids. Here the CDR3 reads CASSLGDTTNTGELFF. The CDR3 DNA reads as TGTGCCAGCAGCTTAGGAGACACCACAAACACCGGGGAGCTGTTTTTT.

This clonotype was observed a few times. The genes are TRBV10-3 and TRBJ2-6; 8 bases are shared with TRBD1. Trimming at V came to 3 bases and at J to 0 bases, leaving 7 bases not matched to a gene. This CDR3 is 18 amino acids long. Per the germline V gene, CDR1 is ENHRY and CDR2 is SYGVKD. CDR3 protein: CAISDGGTGFSGANVLTF. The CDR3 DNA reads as TGTGCCATCAGTGACGGCGGGACAGGCTTCTCTGGGGCCAACGTCCTGACTTTC.

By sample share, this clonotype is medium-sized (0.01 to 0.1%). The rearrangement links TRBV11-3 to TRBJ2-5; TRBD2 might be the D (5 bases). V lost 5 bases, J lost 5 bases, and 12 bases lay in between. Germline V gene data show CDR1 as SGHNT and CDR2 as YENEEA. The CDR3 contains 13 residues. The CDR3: CASSPTGLETQYF. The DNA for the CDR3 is TGTGCCAGCAGCCCCACGGGGTTGGAGACCCAGTACTTC.

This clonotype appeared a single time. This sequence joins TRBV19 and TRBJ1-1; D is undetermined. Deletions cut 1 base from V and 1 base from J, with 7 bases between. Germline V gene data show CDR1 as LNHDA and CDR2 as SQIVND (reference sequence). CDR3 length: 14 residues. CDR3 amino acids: CASSIGQPNTEAFF. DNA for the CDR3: TGTGCCAGTAGTATAGGGCAGCCGAACACTGAAGCTTTCTTT.